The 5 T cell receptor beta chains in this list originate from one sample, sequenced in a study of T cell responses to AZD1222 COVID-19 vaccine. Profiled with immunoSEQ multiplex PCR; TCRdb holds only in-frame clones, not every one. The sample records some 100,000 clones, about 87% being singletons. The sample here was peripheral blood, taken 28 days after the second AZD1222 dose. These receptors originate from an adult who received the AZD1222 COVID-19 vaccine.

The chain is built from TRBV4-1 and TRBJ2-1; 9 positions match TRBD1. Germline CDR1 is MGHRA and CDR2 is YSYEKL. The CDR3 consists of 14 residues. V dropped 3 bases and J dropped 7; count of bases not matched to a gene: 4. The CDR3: CASSHGGQGNEQFF. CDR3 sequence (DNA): TGCGCCAGCAGCCATGGAGGACAGGGGAATGAGCAGTTCTTC.

The CDR3 DNA is TGTGCCAGCAGCCGTGACAGGGTTGTGGCCGAGCAGTACTTC. Translated: CASSRDRVVAEQYF. This chain links TRBV5-4 with TRBJ2-7; 7 nucleotides align to TRBD1. CDR3 size: 14 residues. Germline CDR1 and CDR2: SGHNT and YYREEE (reference sequence). V trimming: 4 bases; J trimming: 6 bases; junction bases outside the gene matches: 10.

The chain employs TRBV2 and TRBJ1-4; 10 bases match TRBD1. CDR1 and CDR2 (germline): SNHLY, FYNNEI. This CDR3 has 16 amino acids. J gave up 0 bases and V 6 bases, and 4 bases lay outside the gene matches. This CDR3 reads CASRGQGLATNEKLFF. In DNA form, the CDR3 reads TGTGCCAGCAGGGGACAGGGGTTGGCAACTAATGAAAAACTGTTTTTT.

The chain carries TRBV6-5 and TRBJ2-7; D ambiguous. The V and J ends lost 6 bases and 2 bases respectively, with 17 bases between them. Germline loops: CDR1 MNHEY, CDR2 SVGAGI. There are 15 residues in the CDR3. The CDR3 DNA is TGTGCCAGCAGACCTAGGGCGACCCAACCCTACGAGCAGTACTTC. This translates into CASRPRATQPYEQYF.

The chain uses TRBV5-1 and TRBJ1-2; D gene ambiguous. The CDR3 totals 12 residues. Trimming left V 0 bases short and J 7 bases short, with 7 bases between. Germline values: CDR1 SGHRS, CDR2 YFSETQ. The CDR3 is CASSLGEGGYTF. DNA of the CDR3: TGCGCCAGCAGCTTGGGGGAGGGTGGCTACACCTTC.